Listed below are T cell receptor beta chains from one sample, sequenced in a study of blood T cell repertoires in COVID-19. The data were produced by immunoSEQ multiplex PCR, yet TCRdb's version contains in-frame clones alone and is incomplete. The sample shows approximately 150,000 clones, around 90% of them seen only once. The sequenced material came from peripheral blood. The receptors here all came from a man aged 60 to 69 with active or convalescent COVID-19. Each CDR3 is given with its conserved first and last residue. The D gene is left open where the match is weak. Clone size is stated in some rows and not others, as once, few, many or a class when expanded.

cdr3_nt cdr3_aa j_call d_call clone_size v_call
TGTGCCAGCAGTTTGGCGGACTATGGCTACACCTTC CASSLADYGYTF TRBJ1-2 - - TRBV28
TGTGCCAGCGGCGGGACAGGGGTTACCGGGGAGCTGTTTTTT CASGGTGVTGELFF TRBJ2-2 TRBD1 - TRBV6-5
TGTGCCAGCAGCTTAGCTAGCGGGGGGCCGAGGGAGCAGTACTTC CASSLASGGPREQYF TRBJ2-7 TRBD2 - TRBV7-2
TGTGCCAGCAGTCCAACGAGAGGGTTTTATGGCTACACCTTC CASSPTRGFYGYTF TRBJ1-2 - - TRBV6-6
TGTGCCAGCAGCCAAGGCGGGATAACAAGGTGGTCTGGAAACACCATATATTTT CASSQGGITRWSGNTIYF TRBJ1-3 - - TRBV3-1/TRBV3-2
TGTGCCAGCAGAACCGGGACAGGGGTCGAGACCCAGTACTTC CASRTGTGVETQYF TRBJ2-5 TRBD1 - TRBV2
TGTGCCAGCAGTTCCTATGGTGTGGGGCTCCAAGAGACCCAGTACTTC CASSSYGVGLQETQYF TRBJ2-5 - - TRBV7-9
TGTGCCAGCAGCTATCAGGGGGCACGAGAGACCCAGTACTTC CASSYQGARETQYF TRBJ2-5 TRBD1 - TRBV7-2
TGTGCCAGCAGTTCGACTAGCGAAACAGATACGCAGTATTTT CASSSTSETDTQYF TRBJ2-3 TRBD2 - TRBV9
TGTGCCAGCAGCCAAGGCCTGCAGGGTAGCACAGATACGCAGTATTTT CASSQGLQGSTDTQYF TRBJ2-3 - - TRBV4-2
TGTGCCAGCCAAGACGGAGGTAGTGGAAACACCATATATTTT CASQDGGSGNTIYF TRBJ1-3 - - TRBV5-4
TGTGCCAGCACCGGACAGGGTATAGGGTATGGCTACACCTTC CASTGQGIGYGYTF TRBJ1-2 TRBD1 - TRBV2
TGTGCTAGTGCCGTAGGACAGGGTGGCTCCTACGAGCAGTACTTC CASAVGQGGSYEQYF TRBJ2-7 TRBD1 - TRBV12-5
TGTGCCAGCAGTGATCGACTAGTTTATGACAATGAGCAGTTCTTC CASSDRLVYDNEQFF TRBJ2-1 - once TRBV2
TGTGCCAGCAGGAAACCTGGGACAGGGGTTTGCAATCAGCCCCAGCATTTT CASRKPGTGVCNQPQHF TRBJ1-5 - - TRBV21-1
TGTGCCAGCAGCTTAGCGGCAGGGATTCAGCCCCAGCATTTT CASSLAAGIQPQHF TRBJ1-5 - - TRBV7-8
TGTGCCAGCTCACCACCGGTACCAGGGCAGAACACTGAAGCTTTCTTT CASSPPVPGQNTEAFF TRBJ1-1 - - TRBV18
TGTGCCAGCAGTTCCCCGACAGTCGGGGAGACCCAGTACTTC CASSSPTVGETQYF TRBJ2-5 - - TRBV6-5
TGCAGTGCTTCCCGGGACTTTGAGCAGTTCTTC CSASRDFEQFF TRBJ2-1 - - TRBV20-1
TGCGCCAGCAGCTTGACTCCGGGACAGGGCTATGGCTACACCTTC CASSLTPGQGYGYTF TRBJ1-2 TRBD1 - TRBV5-1
TGTGCCAGCAGCTGGCAGGGGGCCCTTAACTATGGCTACACCTTC CASSWQGALNYGYTF TRBJ1-2 TRBD1 - TRBV7-9
TGTGCCAGCAGCCAAGCAGGGGTTGTCTATGGCTACACCTTC CASSQAGVVYGYTF TRBJ1-2 - - TRBV3-1/TRBV3-2
TGTGCCAGCAGTTACCAGGGGCTGGCCACTGAAGCTTTCTTT CASSYQGLATEAFF TRBJ1-1 - once TRBV6-2/TRBV6-3
TGTGCCAGCAGCCAAGAAGGGCAGGGGCGAGTCGGTCAGCCCCAGCATTTT CASSQEGQGRVGQPQHF TRBJ1-5 - - TRBV3-1/TRBV3-2
TGTGCCAGCAGCCCTCGGACAGGGGACAACACTGAAGCTTTCTTT CASSPRTGDNTEAFF TRBJ1-1 TRBD1 - TRBV11-2
TGTGCCAGCAGCCAAGATCGAGGGACAGTAGCCAAAAACATTCAGTACTTC CASSQDRGTVAKNIQYF TRBJ2-4 TRBD1 - TRBV3-1/TRBV3-2
TGCAGTGCTAGTCTACAGGGTGGGGAGACCCAGTACTTC CSASLQGGETQYF TRBJ2-5 - - TRBV20-1
TGTGCCAGCTCACGACAGGGGGAAGGCAATCAGCCCCAGCATTTT CASSRQGEGNQPQHF TRBJ1-5 TRBD1 - TRBV18
TGTGCCATCAGTGAAAGGGGAACTAACACTGAAGCTTTCTTT CAISERGTNTEAFF TRBJ1-1 - - TRBV10-3
TGCGCCAGCAGCTTGGAAGTGGGCGGGAACTATGGCTACACCTTC CASSLEVGGNYGYTF TRBJ1-2 - - TRBV5-1
TGTGCCAGTAGTACCCCCCCTCTGGCGGCTAATGAAAAACTGTTTTTT CASSTPPLAANEKLFF TRBJ1-4 - once TRBV19
TGTGCCAGCAGCACCGACAGGGTCAATCAGCCCCAGCATTTT CASSTDRVNQPQHF TRBJ1-5 TRBD1 - TRBV7-8
TGTGCCAGCAGCTTAGTAAGTCAGACTAACTATGGCTACACCTTC CASSLVSQTNYGYTF TRBJ1-2 - - TRBV7-9
TGTGCCAGCAGCTTAGCACCGGGAGGGGTCACTGAAGCTTTCTTT CASSLAPGGVTEAFF TRBJ1-1 - - TRBV7-6
TGTGCCAGCAGTCACGGACAGGTACTGAGCTCCTACGAGCAGTACTTC CASSHGQVLSSYEQYF TRBJ2-7 TRBD1 few TRBV5-4
TGTGCCAGCAGTGACTCGAGTAACTATGGCTACACCTTC CASSDSSNYGYTF TRBJ1-2 - - TRBV6-4
TGTGCCAGCAGTTTAGTGACTAGCGGGAGTATGGGAAATGAGCAGTTCTTC CASSLVTSGSMGNEQFF TRBJ2-1 TRBD2 - TRBV28
TGTGCCAGCAGCCAAGGGGGACTTGGCTACACCTTC CASSQGGLGYTF TRBJ1-2 - - TRBV3-1/TRBV3-2
TGTGCCAGCAGTTACCCCCGGGGTAGGGGGTCCTACGAGCAGTACTTC CASSYPRGRGSYEQYF TRBJ2-7 - - TRBV6-5
TGTGCCAGCAGTTACTCGGGCGGGAGCTCCTACAATGAGCAGTTCTTC CASSYSGGSSYNEQFF TRBJ2-1 TRBD2 once TRBV6-5
TGTGCCAGCAGCTTGGGAGGGCCGGGCACAGATACGCAGTATTTT CASSLGGPGTDTQYF TRBJ2-3 TRBD2 - TRBV7-9
TGTGCCAGCAGCCACCGCACAGGGCCATCTTCCTATTATGGCTACACCTTC CASSHRTGPSSYYGYTF TRBJ1-2 - - TRBV14
TGCAGTGCTAGTTCCCGACAGAACTATGGCTACACCTTC CSASSRQNYGYTF TRBJ1-2 - - TRBV20-1
TGTGCCAGCAGTGCTACCGGGTTTGGGGAGACCCAGTACTTC CASSATGFGETQYF TRBJ2-5 - - TRBV25-1
TGTGCCAGCAGCGCAACAGGGGGCCCCTACGAGCAGTACTTC CASSATGGPYEQYF TRBJ2-7 TRBD1 - TRBV6-5
TGTGCCAGCAGTTACGGGGCGGACAGGGAATACAATGAGCAGTTCTTC CASSYGADREYNEQFF TRBJ2-1 TRBD1 - TRBV6-5
TGTGCCATCAGTGCGGGGGGGCCCTACGAGCAGTACTTC CAISAGGPYEQYF TRBJ2-7 TRBD2 - TRBV10-3
TGTGCCAGCAGCTTCGGGGGCTCCTACGAGCAGTACTTC CASSFGGSYEQYF TRBJ2-7 - - TRBV7-9
TGTGCCAGCAGCTTAGGGGGGGGTACAGATACGCAGTATTTT CASSLGGGTDTQYF TRBJ2-3 TRBD2 once TRBV11-2
TGCGCCAGCAGCTTTAAAGACATGGGCTCCTACGAGCAGTACTTC CASSFKDMGSYEQYF TRBJ2-7 - once TRBV5-1
TGTGCCAGCAGCCCCGGGACTAGCGGGAGGCAAGATACGCAGTATTTT CASSPGTSGRQDTQYF TRBJ2-3 TRBD2 - TRBV7-8
TGTGCCAGTAGTCCAAGAAAGGGGATGAACACTGAAGCTTTCTTT CASSPRKGMNTEAFF TRBJ1-1 - - TRBV19
TGTGCCAGCAGCTTGACAGGGGCCCCCGCGGGAGCTTTCTTT CASSLTGAPAGAFF TRBJ1-1 TRBD1 - TRBV5-6
TGCGCCAGCAGCCAAGTAGGTCTAGCGGGAGGACTCACAGATACGCAGTATTTT CASSQVGLAGGLTDTQYF TRBJ2-3 TRBD2 - TRBV4-1
TGCAGCGTTGAACCCGACAGCTATGGCTACACCTTC CSVEPDSYGYTF TRBJ1-2 - once TRBV29-1
TGTGCCAGCAGGGGGGGGGATCAGCCCCAGCATTTT CASRGGDQPQHF TRBJ1-5 - - TRBV6-5
TGTGCCAGCAGTGAGAGCCAGGGGGGTCGGTATGGCTACACCTTC CASSESQGGRYGYTF TRBJ1-2 TRBD1 - TRBV2